Following are 10 T cell receptor beta chains from one sample sequenced in a study of PD-1 blockade in classical Hodgkin lymphoma. Each and every patient relapsed after autologous stem cell transplantation, and patients got differing brentuximab vedotin exposure. The data were produced by immunoSEQ multiplex PCR, yet TCRdb's version contains in-frame clones alone and is incomplete. The sample has 25,000 to 30,000 clones; more than 60% are singletons. The sample was peripheral blood mononuclear cells (PBMCs), taken before the second cycle of nivolumab. The receptor source for this set is a human donor with classical Hodgkin lymphoma.

This chain uses TRBV19 with TRBJ1-6; D possibly corresponds to TRBD1 (5 bases). V lost 3 bases, J lost 5 bases, and 11 bases lay in between. The CDR3 is 15 residues long. Germline CDR1 LNHDA, CDR2 SQIVND (reference sequence). The DNA for the CDR3 is TGTGCCAGTAGTATCCACAGGAACAATAATTCACCCCTCCACTTT. The encoded protein is CASSIHRNNNSPLHF.

The J gene is TRBJ1-1, the V gene TRBV5-4; D might be TRBD1 (6 bases). The CDR3 runs 13 residues. Trimming removed 4 bases at V and 4 bases at J, with 11 bases between. CDR1 and CDR2 from the germline V gene are SGHNT and YYREEE (reference sequence). In nucleotides, the CDR3 is TGTGCCAGCAGCAACAGGGAGAGCACTGAAGCTTTCTTT. Translated: CASSNRESTEAFF.

The genes are TRBV5-1 and TRBJ2-3; 12 nucleotides line up with TRBD2. CDR3 length equals 16 residues. V trimming: 4 bases; J trimming: 4 bases; junction bases outside the gene matches: 7. Germline values: CDR1 SGHRS, CDR2 YFSETQ. The CDR3 DNA sequence: TGCGCCAGCAGCCTTCTAGCGGGGGGGCCGTCAGATACGCAGTATTTT. This codes for CASSLLAGGPSDTQYF.

This rearrangement joins TRBV5-1 to TRBJ1-2; D may be TRBD1 (5 bases). Per the germline V gene, CDR1 is SGHRS and CDR2 is YFSETQ. V dropped 2 bases and J dropped 5 bases, with 19 bases sitting between them. The CDR3 spans 16 residues. The CDR3 DNA is TGCGCCAGCAGCTTTGATCGTTCTGGGACCTATTATGGCTACACCTTC. As protein: CASSFDRSGTYYGYTF.

This clone was detected a few times. The V and J genes are TRBV27 and TRBJ1-2; D unclear. V lost 9 bases and J lost 4, with 12 bases in between. There are 12 residues in the CDR3. Germline V CDR1 and CDR2: MNHEY, SMNVEV (reference sequence). The CDR3 DNA follows: TGTGCCAGTTGGACGGGCTTCTATGGCTACACCTTC. Protein sequence: CASWTGFYGYTF.

This clone was observed a handful of times. The chain combines TRBV5-8 with TRBJ1-4; D is possibly TRBD1 (6 bases). The CDR3 covers 15 residues. V was shortened by 0 bases and J by 8 bases, with 14 bases between the two germline ends. Germline loops: CDR1 SGHTS, CDR2 YDEGEE. CDR3 region: CASSLGSGAAEKLFF. The CDR3 region has the DNA TGTGCCAGCAGCTTGGGATCAGGGGCAGCGGAAAAACTGTTTTTT.

This rearrangement joins TRBV19 to TRBJ2-7; D is possibly TRBD2 (6 bases). CDR1 and CDR2 (germline): LNHDA, SQIVND (reference sequence). This CDR3 has 15 residues. With 6 bases removed from V and 0 bases from J, the gap between germline ends came to 15 bases. In DNA, the CDR3 is TGTGCCAGTAGCCGGGCGGCGGGGACCTCCTACGAGCAGTACTTC. It codes for CASSRAAGTSYEQYF. The variable domain in full, completed from reference TRBV19 and TRBJ2-7, reads DGGITQSPKYLFRKEGQNVTLSCEQNLNHDAMYWYRQDPGQGLRLIYYSQIVNDFQKGDIAEGYSVSREKKESFPLTVTSAQKNPTAFYLCASSRAAGTSYEQYFGPGTRLTVT.

The CDR3 nucleotides read TGTGCCAGCAGAGTTAACAAGGAGACCCAGTACTTC. Translated, it gives CASRVNKETQYF. This chain connects TRBV2 to TRBJ2-5; D uncertain. Trimming pared 6 bases from V and 5 bases from J, leaving 10 bases between. This CDR3 region has 12 residues. CDR1 and CDR2 from the germline V gene are SNHLY and FYNNEI.

The chain carries TRBV9 and TRBJ1-6; 12 nucleotides line up with TRBD1. CDR1 and CDR2 (germline): SGDLS, YYNGEE. This CDR3 is built from 15 residues. Unmatched junction bases numbered 3, after V lost 3 bases and J lost 8 bases. The CDR3 spells CASSGGQGAYSPLHF. The CDR3 coding sequence is TGTGCCAGCAGCGGGGGACAGGGGGCTTATTCACCCCTCCACTTT. The complete variable domain, with remaining parts taken from reference TRBV9 and TRBJ1-6, reads DSGVTQTPKHLITATGQRVTLRCSPRSGDLSVYWYQQSLDQGLQFLIQYYNGEERAKGNILERFSAQQFPDLHSELNLSSLELGDSALYFCASSGGQGAYSPLHFGNGTRLTVT.

In this sample, this clone turned up many times. The V call is TRBV11-3, the J call TRBJ2-1; D may be TRBD1 or TRBD2 (5 bases each). Germline V gives CDR1 SGHNT, CDR2 YENEEA. The length of the CDR3 is 15 residues. Trimming removed 2 bases at V and 2 bases at J, with 10 bases between. The CDR3 region is CASSLMGDTYNEQFF. The CDR3 region has the DNA TGTGCCAGCAGCTTAATGGGGGATACCTACAATGAGCAGTTCTTC. Based on the CDR3 plus reference TRBV11-3 and TRBJ2-1, the full variable domain is EAGVVQSPRYKIIEKKQPVAFWCNPISGHNTLYWYLQNLGQGPELLIRYENEEAVDDSQLPKDRFSAERLKGVDSTLKIQPAELGDSAVYLCASSLMGDTYNEQFFGPGTRLTVL.